The clone carrying this T cell receptor (beta chain) was observed at least ten times. These data originate in a study of blood T cells in healthy people across ages. Germline CDR1 and CDR2: DFQATT and SNEGSKA (reference sequence). The V and J ends lost 0 bases and 2 bases respectively, with 15 bases between them. The CDR3 runs 16 residues. It was with a sample-barcoded 5' primer and a J-beta primer mix that a second PCR of roughly 7 to 12 cycles was run. TCRdb passed the 5' RACE reads through MiXCR, listing each CDR3 protein once. Of 720,000 or so distinct CDR3 sequences listed, 35% to 50% are singletons.

Sequencing was done on a sample of blood. The chain employs TRBV20-1 and TRBJ2-3; D perhaps matches TRBD1 (6 bases). This receptor was obtained from a man older than 75 in good health. The chain's CDR3 is CSARDRPGAVTDTQYF. CDR3 bases: TGCAGTGCTAGAGATCGACCAGGGGCGGTCACAGATACGCAGTATTTT.